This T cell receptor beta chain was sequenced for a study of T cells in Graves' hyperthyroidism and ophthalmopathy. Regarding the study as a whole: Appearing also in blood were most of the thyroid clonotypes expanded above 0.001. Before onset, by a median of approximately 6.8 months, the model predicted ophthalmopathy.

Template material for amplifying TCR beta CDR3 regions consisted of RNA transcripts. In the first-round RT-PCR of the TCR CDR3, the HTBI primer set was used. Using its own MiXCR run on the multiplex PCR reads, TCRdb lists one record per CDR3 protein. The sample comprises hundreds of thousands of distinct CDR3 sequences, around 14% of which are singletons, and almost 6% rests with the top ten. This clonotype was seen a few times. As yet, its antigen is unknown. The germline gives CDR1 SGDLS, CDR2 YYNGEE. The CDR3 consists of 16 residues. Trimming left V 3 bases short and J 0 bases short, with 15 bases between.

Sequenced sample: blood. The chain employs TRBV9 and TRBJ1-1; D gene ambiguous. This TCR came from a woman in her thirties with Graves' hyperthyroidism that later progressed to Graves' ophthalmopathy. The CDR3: CASSGHPGIMNTEAFF. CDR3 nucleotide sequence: TGTGCCAGCAGCGGCCATCCGGGGATTATGAACACTGAAGCTTTCTTT.